This record concerns one T cell receptor (beta chain) sequence. The antigen this receptor binds is unknown. Base qualities are not provided; no much larger clone lies one nucleotide away. The ViraFEST assay stimulated PBMC with viral peptide pools and then used TCR sequencing to identify antigen-specific CD4+ T cell clonotypes by expansion. After less than 13 days of culture, CD4+ T cells were isolated with the EasySep CD4+ T cell isolation kit. Healthy vaccine recipients had no prior SARS-CoV-2 infection, confirmed by negative nucleocapsid antibodies before and after vaccination. Each well held more than 1.5 million PBMC cultured in IMDM containing approximately 5% human AB serum, approximately 10 IU/ml IL-2 and gentamicin, along with 8 to 10 ug/ml peptides. On days 3 and 7, half of the culture medium was replaced with fresh IL-2-containing medium. Unless otherwise noted, each peptide stimulation condition was cultured in triplicate wells. Using Ficoll-Paque Plus gradient centrifugation, PBMC were separated from whole blood and then either used fresh or cryopreserved at -140C. Overlapping peptide pools spanned the spike proteins of SARS-CoV-2 and the common cold coronaviruses HCoV-NL63, HCoV-OC43 and HCoV-229E. The QIAamp micro DNA kit was used to extract genomic DNA from the cultured CD4+ T cells.

Trimming leaves V shorter by 3 bases and J shorter by 3 bases, with the junction holding 2 bases beyond the gene matches. Inclusive of the bounding cysteine and phenylalanine, the CDR3 is 14 residues long. The CDR3 DNA has 42 bases and is translated from base 1. Via the germline V gene, CDR1 is MRHNA and CDR2 SNTAGT. The data were taken from a study of vaccination effects on CD4 cells after COVID-19 (dated by TCRdb to 2021 to 2024). Context from the whole study: Two doses of either the BNT162b2 or the mRNA-1273 mRNA SARS-CoV-2 vaccine were administered to participants. Altogether, some 11 COVID-19 convalescent patients and a few SARS-CoV-2-naive healthy vaccine recipients made up the full study. SARS-CoV-2 spike-specific CD4+ TCR repertoires from before and after mRNA vaccination were compared in COVID-19 convalescent patients and in infection-naive vaccine recipients. In the study, cultures from other donors were sequenced using the Oncomine TCR Beta short-read assay on an Illumina iSeq 100.

Receptor amplification or capture employed the immunoSEQ multiplex PCR assay. DNA from the CD4+ T cells that had been cultured and isolated underwent TCR beta CDR3 sequencing. Concerning the study's data processing: Non-productive TCR sequences were discarded, and reads were trimmed to the CDR3 region, with only CDR3s of 7 or more amino acids retained. Antigen-specific clonotypes were identified with the MANAFEST web app by comparing expansion in peptide wells against reference cultures. To count as positive, a clone had to show expansion at FDR<0.05 compared with the reference and with all other wells, an odds ratio above 5, and a frequency above 0.1% in two replicate wells. Cross-reactive clonotypes were defined as significantly expanded in SARS-CoV-2 spike wells and in at least one common cold coronavirus spike condition. Using the stringdist R package, CDR3 similarity was measured by Levenshtein distance, and unrooted trees were constructed with ape in R 3.6.1. TCRdb retrieved this table from immuneACCESS and kept in-frame rearrangements only. Not all clones are present; in checked studies, unresolved V genes account for under half, and no reason is known for the remainder. V, J and clone size are taken as reported in that table, and D and trimming were inferred from the DNA itself. The sample data list about 27,000 clones, and more than 65% of these were observed just once. 20% to 25% of the sample lies in the top ten.

Overall study outcomes, separate from this receptor: In healthy vaccine recipients, vaccine-induced clones were almost all SARS-CoV-2 mono-reactive, with only 1 of 255 cross-reactive with common cold coronaviruses. Both infection-induced and vaccine-induced clones contracted markedly at late post-vaccination timepoints, which is consistent with waning T cell responses. The study was limited by a small number of convalescent patients and lacked early post-infection timepoints.

This TCR came from a human donor who received a COVID-19 vaccine. The sample consisted of CD4+ T cells from PBMCs cultured with HCoV-NL63 spike peptides, taken before COVID-19 vaccination. The sample's cell subset or site label is to be understood as: HCoV-NL63 spike overlapping peptide pool stimulation. The rearrangement joined TRBV6-4 to TRBJ2-3; TRBD2 aligns with 8 central bases. The DNA sequence follows: TGTGCCAGCAGTGATCGGGGGGGAACAGATACGCAGTATTTT. Its coded protein is CASSDRGGTDTQYF.